Listed below are T cell receptor beta chains from one sample, sequenced in a study of molecular identifiers for immune sequencing clone quantification. In TCRdb, the PCR reads were re-called with MiXCR into one record per CDR3 protein. The sample includes 490,000 or so distinct CDR3 sequences, over 20% of them seen just once. The sequenced sample was naive CD8+ T cells from blood, with Jurkat cell RNA spiked in. The receptor set was obtained from a human donor in good health. Some libraries in this study had Jurkat cell RNA spiked in. Both conserved end residues are part of each CDR3. The order of the fields is V gene, J gene, CDR3 length, clone size, D gene, CDR3 DNA, CDR3 protein. A D gene is named only where the DNA matches it firmly. Rows may omit the clone size; those that give it use once, few, many or a size class.

TRBV13	TRBJ2-7	14	many	TRBD2	TGTGCCAGCAGCTTGGTAGCGGGGGCCCACGAGCAGTACTTC	CASSLVAGAHEQYF
TRBV4-3	TRBJ2-1	14	many	-	TGCGCCAGCAGCCAAGGTCCCAGCGTCGATGAGCAGTTCTTC	CASSQGPSVDEQFF
TRBV14	TRBJ2-1	14	-	TRBD2	TGTGCCAGCAGCGTACTAGCGGGAGACACTGAGCAGTTCTTC	CASSVLAGDTEQFF
TRBV4-3	TRBJ2-7	15	few	-	TGCGCCAGCAGCCAAGGGGCAAACGGGGCATACGAGCAGTACTTC	CASSQGANGAYEQYF
TRBV28	TRBJ2-7	15	-	-	TGTGCCAGCAGTTTCCTAGGGGGAGGGTCCTACGAGCAGTACTTC	CASSFLGGGSYEQYF
TRBV12-3/TRBV12-4	TRBJ2-3	16	many	-	TGTGCCAGCAGCCCCGGGGAGGGGGGTAGCACAGATACGCAGTATTTT	CASSPGEGGSTDTQYF
TRBV12-3/TRBV12-4	TRBJ2-2	15	-	-	TGTGCCAGCAGCCGTTCAGGGGAACAGACCGGGGAGCTGTTTTTT	CASSRSGEQTGELFF
TRBV19	TRBJ1-5	14	-	-	TGTGCCAGTAGTATAGTAGGGAGCAATCAGCCCCAGCATTTT	CASSIVGSNQPQHF
TRBV5-3	TRBJ2-5	12	once	-	TGTGCCAGCAGCCTAGACAGAGGGACCCAGTACTTC	CASSLDRGTQYF
TRBV13	TRBJ2-6	17	-	-	TGTGCCAGCAGCTTAGGGACAGTAAGGTTTGGGGCCAACGTCCTGACTTTC	CASSLGTVRFGANVLTF
TRBV3-1	TRBJ1-3	16	many	-	TGTGCCAGCAGCCAAGAAAGGTTCGGTTCTGGAAACACCATATATTTT	CASSQERFGSGNTIYF
TRBV3-1	TRBJ2-5	17	many	TRBD1	TGTGCCAGCAGCCAACTCGGGACAGGGGGTCGGCAAGAGACCCAGTACTTC	CASSQLGTGGRQETQYF
TRBV24-1	TRBJ2-3	16	-	-	TGTGCCACCAGTGAATCGGGTCTGGCGTGGGAAGATACGCAGTATTTT	CATSESGLAWEDTQYF
TRBV24-1	TRBJ1-3	15	-	TRBD1	TGTGCCACCAGTGACCGACAGGGCTCCGGAAACACCATATATTTT	CATSDRQGSGNTIYF